These 30 T cell receptor beta chains were sequenced from one sample in a study of shared clonotypes between healthy human individuals. CD45RO-negative, CCR7-selected cells formed the naive CD8 fraction, which excluded terminally differentiated effector memory CD45RA+ cells. Profiled with immunoSEQ multiplex PCR; TCRdb holds only in-frame clones, not every one. The sample lists just over 2,000,000 clones, about 95% occurring once. Sequenced material: naive CD8+ T cells sorted from blood. Receptors originate from a man aged 18 to 30 in good health.

The chain employs TRBV5-1 and TRBJ2-1; a weak D match, TRBD2 (6 bases). The V gene's germline CDR1 is SGHRS and CDR2 YFSETQ. V was clipped by 7 bases and J by 6 bases, with 14 bases between them. The CDR3 has 13 amino acids. CDR3 bases: TGCGCCAGCTCTTGGACTACCGCCAATGAGCAGTTCTTC. Translation gives CASSWTTANEQFF. The whole variable domain, filled in from reference TRBV5-1 and TRBJ2-1, reads KAGVTQTPRYLIKTRGQQVTLSCSPISGHRSVSWYQQTPGQGLQFLFEYFSETQRNKGNFPGRFSGRQFSNSRSEMNVSTLELGDSALYLCASSWTTANEQFFGPGTRLTVL.

This chain connects TRBV14 to TRBJ2-5, with 12 bases that match TRBD1. With 5 bases clipped from V and 2 bases from J, the junction kept 6 bases outside the gene matches. There are 16 residues in the CDR3. In germline, CDR1 is SGHDN, CDR2 FVKESK. The CDR3 region is CASSSGTGGLQETQYF. In DNA, the CDR3 is TGTGCCAGCAGCTCCGGGACAGGGGGCCTTCAAGAGACCCAGTACTTC.

The V call is TRBV7-9, the J call TRBJ1-1; TRBD1 is a possible D gene (5 bases). The CDR3 length is 15 residues. Trimming stripped 6 bases from V and 4 bases from J, with 18 bases between. The germline V gene has CDR1 SEHNR and CDR2 FQNEAQ (reference sequence). The CDR3: CASSYSSGARTEAFF. DNA of the CDR3: TGTGCCAGCAGTTATTCATCCGGGGCGCGCACTGAAGCTTTCTTT.

On this clone: The sample contains more than one DNA sequence encoding this CDR3. This chain uses TRBV4-3 with TRBJ2-7; 13 bases agree with TRBD2. Trimming at V came to 4 bases and at J to 5 bases, leaving 2 bases not matched to a gene. The CDR3 extends over 14 amino acids. Per the germline V gene, CDR1 is LGHNA and CDR2 is YSLEER. The CDR3 here is CASSPGTSGNEQYF. CDR3 DNA sequence: TGCGCCAGCAGCCCGGGGACTAGCGGGAACGAGCAGTACTTC.

The chain carries TRBV29-1 and TRBJ2-5, with TRBD2 matching 7 bases. Losses at the gene ends were 7 bases for V and 5 bases for J; bases not matched to a gene: 7. CDR3 size: 12 residues. Germline CDR1 is SQVTM and CDR2 is ANQGSEA. The DNA of the CDR3 is TGCAGCGCCCCCTTACTAGCGGAGACCCAGTACTTC. Its protein is CSAPLLAETQYF.

Details on this clone: Different DNA sequences within this sample yield the same CDR3. This chain links TRBV28 with TRBJ2-5; D perhaps matches TRBD2 (6 bases). CDR3 size: 13 residues. The germline V gene encodes CDR1 MDHEN and CDR2 SYDVKM. Trimming cost V 3 bases and J 5 bases, with 10 bases left between them. The CDR3 DNA sequence: TGTGCCAGCAGTTTTCGAGGGAGGGAGACCCAGTACTTC. Residues: CASSFRGRETQYF. The complete variable domain, with remaining parts taken from reference TRBV28 and TRBJ2-5, reads DVKVTQSSRYLVKRTGEKVFLECVQDMDHENMFWYRQDPGLGLRLIYFSYDVKMKEKGDIPEGYSVSREKKERFSLILESASTNQTSMYLCASSFRGRETQYFGPGTRLLVL.

The chain recombines TRBV2 with TRBJ1-1, with a possible D match to TRBD1 (6 bases). The germline CDR1 and CDR2 sequences are SNHLY and FYNNEI. Trimming removed 0 bases at V and 8 bases at J, with 13 bases between. The CDR3 consists of 14 residues. CDR3 DNA: TGTGCCAGCAGTGAAGCGGAGGAACAGGGAGAAGCTTTCTTT. The encoded protein is CASSEAEEQGEAFF.

The chain couples TRBV7-9 to TRBJ2-1, with no clear D. CDR1 is SEHNR and CDR2 is FQNEAQ in the germline V gene (reference sequence). This CDR3 is built from 11 residues. V was shortened by 7 bases and J by 8 bases, with 9 bases between the two germline ends. The CDR3 sequence: CASTRDDEQFF. Here the CDR3 DNA reads TGTGCCAGCACACGCGACGATGAGCAGTTCTTC. The whole variable domain, remainder taken from reference TRBV7-9 and TRBJ2-1, is DTGVSQNPRHKITKRGQNVTFRCDPISEHNRLYWYRQTLGQGPEFLTYFQNEAQLEKSRLLSDRFSAERPKGSFSTLEIQRTEQGDSAMYLCASTRDDEQFFGPGTRLTVL.

The chain joins TRBV10-3 to TRBJ1-1, with D maybe TRBD1 (6 bases). The length of the CDR3 is 14 residues. Germline lookup yields CDR1 ENHRY and CDR2 SYGVKD. V gave up 0 bases and J gave up 3 bases, with 8 bases separating them. The CDR3 here is CAISESAGDTEAFF. CDR3 coding DNA: TGTGCCATCAGTGAGTCGGCAGGGGACACTGAAGCTTTCTTT.

V and J are TRBV7-8 and TRBJ2-5, with 9 bases fitting TRBD1. The CDR3 runs to 15 residues. Germline V gene lookup returns CDR1 SGHVS and CDR2 FQNEAQ. The J segment lost 5 bases and the V segment lost 5 bases, leaving 9 bases of the junction unmatched. CDR3 DNA sequence: TGTGCCAGCAGCGTGACAGGGGGGTTACGGGAGACCCAGTACTTC. Translation gives CASSVTGGLRETQYF.

This sequence joins TRBV6-1 and TRBJ2-3; 7 nucleotides match TRBD2. Germline CDR1 reads MNHNS; CDR2 reads SASEGT. CDR3 size: 16 residues. V gave up 3 bases and J gave up 3 bases; unmatched junction bases: 9. The CDR3 reads CASSDSWEGETDTQYF. For the CDR3, the DNA is TGTGCCAGCAGTGATTCGTGGGAGGGAGAGACAGATACGCAGTATTTT.

This chain connects TRBV2 to TRBJ2-2, with 11 bases identical to TRBD2. The junction had 4 bases not matched to a gene; V was cut back by 7 bases and J by 0 bases. Germline assignment: CDR1 SNHLY and CDR2 FYNNEI. The CDR3 is 16 residues long. CDR3 in amino acids: CASTPTSGANTGELFF. DNA for the CDR3: TGTGCCAGCACCCCGACTAGCGGGGCGAACACCGGGGAGCTGTTTTTT.

The rearrangement joins TRBV27 to TRBJ2-7, with D tentatively TRBD1 (5 bases). This CDR3 comprises 13 residues. CDR1 is MNHEY, CDR2 SMNVEV, per germline (reference sequence). V shed 1 base and J shed 7 bases, with 11 bases lying between them. The CDR3 nucleotides are TGTGCCAGCAGTTTATTGGTGGGGCAGGAGCAGTACTTC. Its protein product is CASSLLVGQEQYF.

V and J are TRBV29-1 and TRBJ2-7; TRBD1 might be the D (5 bases). The V and J ends lost 6 bases and 2 bases respectively, with 11 bases between them. CDR3 length equals 12 residues. Germline CDR1 is SQVTM and CDR2 is ANQGSEA. CDR3 sequence: CSVTTETYEQYF. The CDR3 DNA sequence: TGCAGCGTCACGACAGAAACCTACGAGCAGTACTTC.

The rearrangement joins TRBV27 to TRBJ2-7; D may be TRBD2 (6 bases). Germline loops: CDR1 MNHEY, CDR2 SMNVEV (reference sequence). CDR3 length: 16 residues. V was shortened by 5 bases and J by 1 base, with 18 bases between the two germline ends. For the CDR3, the DNA is TGTGCCAGCAGTCCCTCGGTTGGGCTAGCGTCCTACGAGCAGTACTTC. Translated: CASSPSVGLASYEQYF.

This rearrangement joins TRBV7-9 to TRBJ2-7; 13 nucleotides agree with TRBD2. The CDR3 totals 15 residues. The J segment lost 5 bases and the V segment lost 5 bases, leaving 6 bases of the junction unmatched. In germline, CDR1 is SEHNR, CDR2 FQNEAQ (reference sequence). The CDR3 DNA sequence: TGTGCCAGCAGCCATTGGACTAGCGGGAGTGACGAGCAGTACTTC. This codes for CASSHWTSGSDEQYF.

The count of this clone is one. This chain uses TRBV6-5 with TRBJ1-2; D remains ambiguous. There are 16 residues in the CDR3. Per germline, CDR1 MNHEY and CDR2 SVGAGI. V was shortened by 0 bases and J by 4 bases, with 15 bases between the two germline ends. CDR3 DNA: TGTGCCAGCAGTTACTCCGGCGGCCTTCACCTCTATGGCTACACCTTC. It translates to CASSYSGGLHLYGYTF.

This chain connects TRBV7-9 to TRBJ2-1; D is unclear. V was shortened by 2 bases and J by 4 bases, with 15 bases between the two germline ends. Germline assignment: CDR1 SEHNR and CDR2 FQNEAQ (reference sequence). This CDR3 comprises 16 residues. This CDR3 reads CASSLHETEPYNEQFF. The CDR3 nucleotides read TGTGCCAGCAGCTTACACGAGACTGAGCCATACAATGAGCAGTTCTTC.

The chain has TRBV5-6 and TRBJ2-5; 7 bases are shared with TRBD1. The CDR3 consists of 12 residues. J lost 2 bases, V lost 7 bases, and 2 bases had no gene match. In germline, CDR1 is SGHDT, CDR2 YYEEEE. The CDR3 here is CASLGQQETQYF. The CDR3 DNA is TGTGCCAGCTTGGGACAGCAAGAGACCCAGTACTTC.

The V call is TRBV7-8, the J call TRBJ1-1, with D perhaps TRBD1 (5 bases). Trimming left V 2 bases short and J 5 bases short, with 12 bases between. This CDR3 is 14 amino acids long. The germline V gene encodes CDR1 SGHVS and CDR2 FQNEAQ. The chain's CDR3 is CASSLPEGFTEAFF. CDR3 coding DNA: TGTGCCAGCAGCTTACCCGAGGGGTTTACTGAAGCTTTCTTT.

The J gene is TRBJ2-7, the V gene TRBV6-1; D unclear. The germline V gene has CDR1 MNHNS and CDR2 SASEGT. Trimming shortened V by 3 bases and J by 2 bases, and 14 bases separated the two germline ends. The CDR3 runs to 15 residues. The CDR3 sequence is CASSELVSFTYEQYF. The CDR3 bases are TGTGCCAGCAGTGAGCTCGTGAGCTTTACCTACGAGCAGTACTTC.

The rearrangement joins TRBV11-2 to TRBJ2-7; D is undetermined. The V and J ends lost 0 bases and 3 bases respectively, with 6 bases between them. The germline V gene has CDR1 SGHAT and CDR2 FQNNGV. This CDR3 contains 13 residues. The CDR3 nucleotides are TGTGCCAGCAGCTTAGAGGTGGACTACGAGCAGTACTTC. Protein: CASSLEVDYEQYF.

The chain links TRBV12-5 to TRBJ2-5; D tentatively fits TRBD1 or TRBD2 (5 bases each). The CDR3 spans 15 residues. V lost 1 base to trimming and J lost 2 bases, with 11 bases between them. CDR1 and CDR2 (germline): LGHNT, FRNRAP. The chain's CDR3 is CASGLEDGGQETQYF. The DNA of the CDR3 is TGTGCTAGTGGTTTGGAAGATGGGGGTCAAGAGACCCAGTACTTC.

This clone was recorded only once. The sample holds other DNA sequences that translate to the same CDR3. The genes are TRBV30 and TRBJ1-5; D possibly corresponds to TRBD1 (6 bases). The CDR3 spans 15 residues. The ends were cut back, 1 base at V and 0 bases at J, with 10 bases in the middle. Germline loops: CDR1 GTSNPN, CDR2 SVGIG (reference sequence). The CDR3 is CAWSGGTHSNQPQHF. As DNA, the CDR3 is TGTGCCTGGAGTGGCGGGACACATAGCAATCAGCCCCAGCATTTT.

The chain recombines TRBV9 with TRBJ2-7; 8 bases map to TRBD1. The CDR3 covers 15 residues. J was trimmed by 5 bases and V by 3 bases; bases with no gene match: 10. Germline lookup yields CDR1 SGDLS and CDR2 YYNGEE. CDR3 coding DNA: TGTGCCAGCAGCGCCCGTACAGGGGGTGGCCACGAGCAGTACTTC. This encodes CASSARTGGGHEQYF.

V and J are TRBV29-1 and TRBJ2-7, with TRBD1 as a possible D gene (5 bases). Trimming stripped 6 bases from V and 1 base from J, with 16 bases between. Per the germline V gene, CDR1 is SQVTM and CDR2 is ANQGSEA. This CDR3 is 14 amino acids long. The CDR3 nucleotides are TGCAGCGTAAGGGAAACAGACAGTTCCTACGAGCAGTACTTC. It specifies CSVRETDSSYEQYF.

The genes are TRBV2 and TRBJ2-4; no clear D. The CDR3 spans 15 residues. Per germline, CDR1 SNHLY and CDR2 FYNNEI. With 1 base removed from V and 0 bases from J, the gap between germline ends came to 7 bases. CDR3: CASSEGGLAKNIQYF. The CDR3 DNA follows: TGTGCCAGCAGTGAAGGGGGTTTAGCCAAAAACATTCAGTACTTC. The variable domain in full, completed from reference TRBV2 and TRBJ2-4, reads EPEVTQTPSHQVTQMGQEVILRCVPISNHLYFYWYRQILGQKVEFLVSFYNNEISEKSEIFDDQFSVERPDGSNFTLKIRSTKLEDSAMYFCASSEGGLAKNIQYFGAGTRLSVL.

This clone has a single count. The chain has TRBV2 and TRBJ2-7, with D possibly being TRBD2 (5 bases). Trimming stripped 8 bases from V and 0 bases from J, with 17 bases between. Germline loops: CDR1 SNHLY, CDR2 FYNNEI. CDR3 length equals 15 residues. The DNA of the CDR3 is TGTGCCAGCTCCCCAGGACTGCCGAGCTCCTACGAGCAGTACTTC. Amino acid sequence: CASSPGLPSSYEQYF.

Comment on this clone: Other DNA sequences of this sample code for an identical CDR3. The rearrangement uses TRBV5-6 and TRBJ2-7; D gene uncertain. This CDR3 region has 13 residues. In germline, CDR1 is SGHDT, CDR2 YYEEEE. The ends were cut back, 2 bases at V and 1 base at J, with 7 bases in the middle. Here the CDR3 reads CASSLVDSYEQYF. The CDR3 DNA sequence: TGTGCCAGCAGCTTAGTAGATTCCTACGAGCAGTACTTC.

This clone was seen once. The chain joins TRBV19 to TRBJ1-1; D unresolved. Trimming took 4 bases from V and 5 from J, leaving 14 bases between them. Looked up from germline, CDR1 is LNHDA and CDR2 is SQIVND (reference sequence). The CDR3 runs to 14 residues. CDR3 nucleotides: TGTGCCAGTAGTAACACCTTGGGTGGGACTGAAGCTTTCTTT. It is translated as CASSNTLGGTEAFF.